This TCR beta chain was recovered during a study of blood T cell repertoires in COVID-19. This clone has more than one count but fewer than ten. This CDR3 contains 17 residues. V lost 2 bases and J lost 0, with 14 bases in between. CDR1 is KGHSH and CDR2 is LQKENI in the germline V gene. The data were produced by immunoSEQ multiplex PCR, yet TCRdb's version contains in-frame clones alone and is incomplete. This table has 200,000 or so clones, 65% to 85% appearing once. The clonotype was recovered from a woman aged 35 to 49 with acute COVID-19. The chain combines TRBV18 with TRBJ1-5, with D unresolved. The sample taken for sequencing was PBMCs or T cells enriched from blood (not recorded which). CDR3 residues: CASSPSPVANSNQPQHF. The CDR3 DNA reads TGTGCCAGCTCACCATCCCCGGTCGCAAATAGCAATCAGCCCCAGCATTTT.